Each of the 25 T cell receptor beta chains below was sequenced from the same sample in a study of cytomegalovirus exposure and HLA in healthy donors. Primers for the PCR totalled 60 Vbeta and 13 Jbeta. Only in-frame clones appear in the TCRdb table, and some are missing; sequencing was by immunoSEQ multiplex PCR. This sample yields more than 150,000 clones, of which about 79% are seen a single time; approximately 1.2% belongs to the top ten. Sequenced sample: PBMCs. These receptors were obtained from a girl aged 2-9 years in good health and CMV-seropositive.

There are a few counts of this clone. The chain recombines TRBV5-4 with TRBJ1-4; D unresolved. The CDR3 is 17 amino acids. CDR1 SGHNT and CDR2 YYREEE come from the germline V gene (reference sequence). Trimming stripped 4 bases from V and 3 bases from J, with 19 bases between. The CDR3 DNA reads TGTGCCAGCAGCCCCCGAATCCCCCCGGAGGCTAATGAAAAACTGTTTTTT. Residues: CASSPRIPPEANEKLFF.

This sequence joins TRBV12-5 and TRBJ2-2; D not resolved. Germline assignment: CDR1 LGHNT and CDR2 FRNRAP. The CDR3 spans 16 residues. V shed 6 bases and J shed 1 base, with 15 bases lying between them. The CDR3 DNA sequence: TGTGCTAGTGGACTTGGTCTTCACGGGAACACCGGGGAGCTGTTTTTT. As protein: CASGLGLHGNTGELFF.

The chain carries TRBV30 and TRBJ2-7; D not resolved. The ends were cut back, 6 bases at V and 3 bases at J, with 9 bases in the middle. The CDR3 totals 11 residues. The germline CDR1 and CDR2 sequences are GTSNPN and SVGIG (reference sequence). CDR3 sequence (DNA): TGTGCCTGCACAGTACTCTACGAGCAGTACTTC. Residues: CACTVLYEQYF.

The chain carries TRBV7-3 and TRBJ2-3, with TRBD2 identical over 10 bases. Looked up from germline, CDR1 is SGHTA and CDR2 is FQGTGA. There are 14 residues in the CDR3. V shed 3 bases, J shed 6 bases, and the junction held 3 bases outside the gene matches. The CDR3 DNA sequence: TGTGCCAGCAGCTTGCAACTAGCGGGGGATACGCAGTATTTT. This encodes CASSLQLAGDTQYF.

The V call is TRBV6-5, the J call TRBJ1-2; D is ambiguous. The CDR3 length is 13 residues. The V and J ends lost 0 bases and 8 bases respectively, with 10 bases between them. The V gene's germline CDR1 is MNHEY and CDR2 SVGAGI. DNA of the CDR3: TGTGCCAGCAGTTACTCGGGAGTTGGGGGCTACACCTTC. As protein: CASSYSGVGGYTF.

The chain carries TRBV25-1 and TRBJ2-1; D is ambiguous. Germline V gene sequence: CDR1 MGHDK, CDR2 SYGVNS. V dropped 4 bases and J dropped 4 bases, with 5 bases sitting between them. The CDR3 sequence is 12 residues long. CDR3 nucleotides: TGTGCCAGCAGTGTGACTTACAATGAGCAGTTCTTC. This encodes CASSVTYNEQFF.

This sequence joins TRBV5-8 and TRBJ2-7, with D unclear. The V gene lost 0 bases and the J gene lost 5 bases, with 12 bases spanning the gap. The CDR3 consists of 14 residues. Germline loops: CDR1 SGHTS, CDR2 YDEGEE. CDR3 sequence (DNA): TGTGCCAGCAGCTTGGGAGGCGTATCGGACGAGCAGTACTTC. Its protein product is CASSLGGVSDEQYF.

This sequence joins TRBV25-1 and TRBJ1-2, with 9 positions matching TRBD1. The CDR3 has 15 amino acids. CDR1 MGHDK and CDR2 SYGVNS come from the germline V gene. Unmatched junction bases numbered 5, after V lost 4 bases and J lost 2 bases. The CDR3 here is CASSVRQGGNYGYTF. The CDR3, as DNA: TGTGCCAGCAGTGTTCGACAGGGGGGGAACTATGGCTACACCTTC.

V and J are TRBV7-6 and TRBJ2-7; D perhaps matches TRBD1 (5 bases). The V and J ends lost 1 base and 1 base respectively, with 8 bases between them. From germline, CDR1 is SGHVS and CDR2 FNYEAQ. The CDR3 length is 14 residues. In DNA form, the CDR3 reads TGTGCCAGCAGCTTAGAGGCAGGGTCCTACGAGCAGTACTTC. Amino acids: CASSLEAGSYEQYF.

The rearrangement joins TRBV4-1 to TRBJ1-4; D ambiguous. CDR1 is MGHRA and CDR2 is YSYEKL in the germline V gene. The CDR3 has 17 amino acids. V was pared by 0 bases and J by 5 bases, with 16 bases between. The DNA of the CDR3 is TGCGCCAGCAGCCAAGAACGCGACCGGGTTCGGAATGAAAAACTGTTTTTT. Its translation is CASSQERDRVRNEKLFF.

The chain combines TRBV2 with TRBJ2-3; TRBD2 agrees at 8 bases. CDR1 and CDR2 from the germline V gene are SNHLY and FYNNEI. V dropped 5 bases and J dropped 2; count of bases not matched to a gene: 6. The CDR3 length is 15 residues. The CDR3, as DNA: TGTGCCAGCAGTCGTCCGCGGGAGGCCACAGATACGCAGTATTTT. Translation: CASSRPREATDTQYF.

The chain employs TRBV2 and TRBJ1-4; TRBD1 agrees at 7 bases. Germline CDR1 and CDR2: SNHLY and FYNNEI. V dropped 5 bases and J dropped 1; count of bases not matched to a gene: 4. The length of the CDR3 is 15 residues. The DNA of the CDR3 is TGTGCCAGCAGTCGAACAGGGGAAACTAATGAAAAACTGTTTTTT. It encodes CASSRTGETNEKLFF.

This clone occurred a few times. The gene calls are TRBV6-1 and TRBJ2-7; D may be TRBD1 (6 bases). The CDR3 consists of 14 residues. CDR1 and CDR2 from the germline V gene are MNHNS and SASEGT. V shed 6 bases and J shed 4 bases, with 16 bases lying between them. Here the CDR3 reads CASSASGQLYEQYF. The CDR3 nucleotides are TGTGCCAGCAGCGCGTCGGGACAATTATACGAGCAGTACTTC.

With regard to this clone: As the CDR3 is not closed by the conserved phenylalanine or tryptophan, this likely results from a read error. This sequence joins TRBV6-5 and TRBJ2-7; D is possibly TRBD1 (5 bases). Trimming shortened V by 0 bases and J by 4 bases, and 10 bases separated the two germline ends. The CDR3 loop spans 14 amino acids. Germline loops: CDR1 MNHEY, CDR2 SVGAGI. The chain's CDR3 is CASSYSPGFYEQYL. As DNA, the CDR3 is TGTGCCAGCAGTTACTCACCAGGGTTTTACGAGCAGTACCTC.

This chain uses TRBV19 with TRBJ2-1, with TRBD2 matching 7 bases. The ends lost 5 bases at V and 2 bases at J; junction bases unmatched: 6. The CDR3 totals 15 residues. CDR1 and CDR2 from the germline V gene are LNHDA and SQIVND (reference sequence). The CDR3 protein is CASSPKRDAYNEQFF. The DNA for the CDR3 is TGTGCCAGTAGTCCCAAGCGGGACGCCTACAATGAGCAGTTCTTC.

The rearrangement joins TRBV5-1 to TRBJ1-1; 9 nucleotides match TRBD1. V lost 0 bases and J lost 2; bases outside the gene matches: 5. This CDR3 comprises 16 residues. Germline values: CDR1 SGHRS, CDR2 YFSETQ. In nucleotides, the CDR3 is TGCGCCAGCAGCTTGGATGGACAGGGGTTTAACACTGAAGCTTTCTTT. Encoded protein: CASSLDGQGFNTEAFF.

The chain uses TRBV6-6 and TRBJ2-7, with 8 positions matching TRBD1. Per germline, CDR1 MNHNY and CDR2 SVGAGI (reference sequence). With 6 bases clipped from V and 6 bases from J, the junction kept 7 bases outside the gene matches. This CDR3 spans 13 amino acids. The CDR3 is CASSGTGGLEQYF. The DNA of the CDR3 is TGTGCCAGCAGCGGGACAGGCGGTCTCGAGCAGTACTTC.

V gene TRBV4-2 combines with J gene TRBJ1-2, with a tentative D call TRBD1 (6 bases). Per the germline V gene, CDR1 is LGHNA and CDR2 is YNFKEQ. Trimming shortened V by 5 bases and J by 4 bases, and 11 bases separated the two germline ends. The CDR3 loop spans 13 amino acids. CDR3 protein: CASSNRQAYGYTF. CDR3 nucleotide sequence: TGTGCCAGCAGCAATAGACAGGCCTATGGCTACACCTTC.

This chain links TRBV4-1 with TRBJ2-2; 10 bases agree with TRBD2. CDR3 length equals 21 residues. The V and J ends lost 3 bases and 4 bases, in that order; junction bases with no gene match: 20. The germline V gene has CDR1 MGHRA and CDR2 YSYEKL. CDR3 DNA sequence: TGCGCCAGCAGCCAGCCTCGCATTACTAGCGGGAATACGCGAGTCACCGGGGAGCTGTTTTTT. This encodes CASSQPRITSGNTRVTGELFF.

The CDR3 region has the DNA TGTGCCACCAGCTCCTCCGGGGCTAGCGGTTACAATGAGCAGTTCTTC. This translates into CATSSSGASGYNEQFF. The V and J genes are TRBV15 and TRBJ2-1; 7 positions agree with TRBD2. The CDR3 spans 16 residues. After removal of 5 bases from V and 4 bases from J, the junction contained 11 bases not matched to a gene. Germline CDR1 reads LNHNV; CDR2 reads YYDKDF (reference sequence).

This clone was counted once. CDR3 DNA: TGTGCCAGCAGCCCACCCTGGACTAGCGGGGGGGTTGGAAGCAATGAGCAGTTCTTC. Translation: CASSPPWTSGGVGSNEQFF. The J gene is TRBJ2-1, the V gene TRBV7-3; 15 bases fit TRBD2. CDR3 length equals 19 residues. Germline CDR1 and CDR2: SGHTA and FQGTGA. J was trimmed by 6 bases and V by 5 bases; bases with no gene match: 14.

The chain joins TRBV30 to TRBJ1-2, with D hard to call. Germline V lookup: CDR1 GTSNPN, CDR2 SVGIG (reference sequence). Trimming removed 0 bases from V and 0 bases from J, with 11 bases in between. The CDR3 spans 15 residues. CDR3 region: CAWSVLREANYGYTF. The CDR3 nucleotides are TGTGCCTGGAGTGTACTGAGGGAAGCTAACTATGGCTACACCTTC.

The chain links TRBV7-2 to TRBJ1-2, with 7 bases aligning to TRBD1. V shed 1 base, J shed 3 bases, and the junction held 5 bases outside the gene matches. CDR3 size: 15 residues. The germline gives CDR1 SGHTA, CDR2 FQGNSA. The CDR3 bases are TGTGCCAGCAGCTTAGGGGCAGGGGGACACTATGGCTACACCTTC. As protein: CASSLGAGGHYGYTF.

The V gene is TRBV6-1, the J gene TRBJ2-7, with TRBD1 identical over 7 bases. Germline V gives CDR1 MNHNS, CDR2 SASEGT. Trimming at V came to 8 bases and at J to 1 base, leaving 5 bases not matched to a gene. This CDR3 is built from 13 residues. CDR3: CASRTGQSYEQYF. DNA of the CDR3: TGTGCCAGCCGGACAGGTCAATCCTACGAGCAGTACTTC.

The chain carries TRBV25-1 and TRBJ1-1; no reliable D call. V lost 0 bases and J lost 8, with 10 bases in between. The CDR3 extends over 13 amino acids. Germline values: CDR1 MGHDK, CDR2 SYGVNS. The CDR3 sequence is CASSEYYMAEAFF. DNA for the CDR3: TGTGCCAGCAGTGAATATTATATGGCAGAAGCTTTCTTT.